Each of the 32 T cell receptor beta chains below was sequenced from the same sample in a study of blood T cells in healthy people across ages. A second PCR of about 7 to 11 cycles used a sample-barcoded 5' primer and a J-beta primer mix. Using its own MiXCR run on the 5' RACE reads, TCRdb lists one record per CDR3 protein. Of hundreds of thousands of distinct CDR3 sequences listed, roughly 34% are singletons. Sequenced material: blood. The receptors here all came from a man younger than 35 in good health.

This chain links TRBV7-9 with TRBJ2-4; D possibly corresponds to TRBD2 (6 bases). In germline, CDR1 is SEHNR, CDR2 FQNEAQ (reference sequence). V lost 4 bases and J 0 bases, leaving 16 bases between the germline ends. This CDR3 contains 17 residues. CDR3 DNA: TGTGCCAGCAGCTCAGACCGGGGGTACATAGCCAAAAACATTCAGTACTTC. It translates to CASSSDRGYIAKNIQYF.

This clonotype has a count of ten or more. CDR3 sequence reads: CASSPGTSGGPYQETQYF. The CDR3 DNA is TGTGCCAGCAGTCCCGGGACTAGCGGGGGGCCGTACCAAGAGACCCAGTACTTC. V usage is TRBV12-3 or TRBV12-4 and J usage is TRBJ2-5; 15 nucleotides align to TRBD2. The CDR3 length is 18 residues. V shed 5 bases and J 0 bases; nucleotides not matched to a gene: 7.

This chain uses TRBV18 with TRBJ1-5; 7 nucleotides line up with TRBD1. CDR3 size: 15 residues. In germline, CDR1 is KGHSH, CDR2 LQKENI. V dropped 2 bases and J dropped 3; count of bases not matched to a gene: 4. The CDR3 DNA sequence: TGTGCCAGCTCACCAGCGACAGGGCACAATCAGCCCCAGCATTTT. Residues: CASSPATGHNQPQHF.

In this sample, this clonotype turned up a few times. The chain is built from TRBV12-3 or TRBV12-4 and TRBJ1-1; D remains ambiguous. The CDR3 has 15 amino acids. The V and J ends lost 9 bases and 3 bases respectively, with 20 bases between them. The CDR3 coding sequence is TGTGCCAGTAAACCCCCCATGGCAGGTTACACTGAAGCTTTCTTT. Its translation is CASKPPMAGYTEAFF.

DNA for the CDR3: TGTGCCAGCAGCTTGGAAATCGAGAACCGAGATGGCTACACCTTC. Amino acid sequence: CASSLEIENRDGYTF. The rearrangement links TRBV5-6 to TRBJ1-2; D gene uncertain. V lost 0 bases, J lost 6 bases, and 15 bases lay in between. Germline CDR1 and CDR2: SGHDT and YYEEEE. The CDR3 is made up of 15 amino acids.

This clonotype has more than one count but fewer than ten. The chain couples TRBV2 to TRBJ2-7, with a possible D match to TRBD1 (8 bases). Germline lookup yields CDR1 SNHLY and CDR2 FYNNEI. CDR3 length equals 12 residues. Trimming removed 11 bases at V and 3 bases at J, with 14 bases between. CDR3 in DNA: TGTGCCGCGGGGGACAGGAGCTACGAGCAGTACTTC. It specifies CAAGDRSYEQYF.

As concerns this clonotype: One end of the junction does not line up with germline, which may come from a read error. DNA for the CDR3: TGTGCCAGCAGCGTAGCGGTTAACACCGGGGAACTGTTTTTT. It yields the protein CASSVAVNTGELFF. The gene calls are TRBV9 and TRBJ2-2, with a weak D call TRBD2 (5 bases). This CDR3 contains 14 residues. The germline gives CDR1 SGDLS, CDR2 YYNGEE.

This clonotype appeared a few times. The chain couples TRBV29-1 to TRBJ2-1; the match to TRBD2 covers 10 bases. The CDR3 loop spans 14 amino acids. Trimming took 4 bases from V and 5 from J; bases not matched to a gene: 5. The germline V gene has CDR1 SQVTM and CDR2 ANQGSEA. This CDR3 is CSVVVAGGNNEQFF. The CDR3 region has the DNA TGCAGCGTTGTGGTAGCGGGGGGCAACAATGAGCAGTTCTTC.

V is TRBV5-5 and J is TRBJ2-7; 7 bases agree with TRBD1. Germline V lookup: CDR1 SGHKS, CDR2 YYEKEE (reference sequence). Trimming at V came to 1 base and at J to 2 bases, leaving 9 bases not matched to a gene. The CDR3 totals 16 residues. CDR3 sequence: CASSLIQGEGPYEQYF. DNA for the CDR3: TGTGCCAGCAGCTTGATTCAGGGGGAAGGACCCTACGAGCAGTACTTC. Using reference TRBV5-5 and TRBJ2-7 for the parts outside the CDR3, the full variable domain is DAGVTQSPTHLIKTRGQQVTLRCSPISGHKSVSWYQQVLGQGPQFIFQYYEKEERGRGNFPDRFSARQFPNYSSELNVNALLLGDSALYLCASSLIQGEGPYEQYFGPGTRLTVT.

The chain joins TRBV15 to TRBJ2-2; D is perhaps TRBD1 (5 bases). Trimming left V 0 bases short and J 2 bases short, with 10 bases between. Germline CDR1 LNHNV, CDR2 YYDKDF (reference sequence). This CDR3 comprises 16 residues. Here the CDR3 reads CATSRDWGKNTGELFF. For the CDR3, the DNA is TGTGCCACCAGCAGAGATTGGGGCAAAAACACCGGGGAGCTGTTTTTT.

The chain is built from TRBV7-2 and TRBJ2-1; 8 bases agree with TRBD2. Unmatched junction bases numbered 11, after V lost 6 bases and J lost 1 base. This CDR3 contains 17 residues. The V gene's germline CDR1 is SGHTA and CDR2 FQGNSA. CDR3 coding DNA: TGTGCCAGCAGTTACCCGGGGGGGACCTCGTCCTACAATGAGCAGTTCTTC. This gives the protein CASSYPGGTSSYNEQFF.

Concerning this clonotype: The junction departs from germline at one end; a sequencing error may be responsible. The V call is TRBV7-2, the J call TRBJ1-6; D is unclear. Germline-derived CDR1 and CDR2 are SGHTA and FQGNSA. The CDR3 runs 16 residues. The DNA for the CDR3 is TGTGCCTGCAGCTTAGACTCGGTGGCGGCTAATTCACCCCTCCACTTT. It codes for CACSLDSVAANSPLHF. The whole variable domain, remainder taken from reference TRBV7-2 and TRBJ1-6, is GAGVSQSPSNKVTEKGKDVELRCDPISGHTALYWYRQSLGQGLEFLIYFQGNSAPDKSGLPSDRFSAERTGGSVSTLTIQRTQQEDSAVYLCACSLDSVAANSPLHFGNGTRLTVT.

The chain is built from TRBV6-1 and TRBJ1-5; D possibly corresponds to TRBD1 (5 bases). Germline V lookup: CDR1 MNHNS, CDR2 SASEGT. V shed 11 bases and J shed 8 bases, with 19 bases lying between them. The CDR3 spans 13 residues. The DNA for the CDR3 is TGTGCCCTCAACCAGGGTGGAAATAAGCCCCAGCATTTT. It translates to CALNQGGNKPQHF.

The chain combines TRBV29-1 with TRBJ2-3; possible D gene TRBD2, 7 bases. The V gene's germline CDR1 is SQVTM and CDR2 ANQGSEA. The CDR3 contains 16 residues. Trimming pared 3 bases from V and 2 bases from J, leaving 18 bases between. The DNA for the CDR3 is TGCAGCGTTGAGGGGGAGGGGGGGCCGAACACAGATACGCAGTATTTT. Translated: CSVEGEGGPNTDTQYF.

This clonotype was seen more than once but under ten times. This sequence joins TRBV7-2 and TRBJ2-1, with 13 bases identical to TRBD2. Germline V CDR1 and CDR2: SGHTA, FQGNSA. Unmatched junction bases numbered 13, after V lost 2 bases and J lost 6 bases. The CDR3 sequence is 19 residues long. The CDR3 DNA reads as TGTGCCAGCAGCTTACCCCAATGGACTAGCGGGGGAACCGCCAATGAGCAGTTCTTC. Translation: CASSLPQWTSGGTANEQFF.

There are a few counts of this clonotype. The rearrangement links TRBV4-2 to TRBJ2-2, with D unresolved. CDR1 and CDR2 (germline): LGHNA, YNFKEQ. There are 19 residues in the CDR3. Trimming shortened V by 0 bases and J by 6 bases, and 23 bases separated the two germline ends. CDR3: CASSQEFSTTRVSAGELFF. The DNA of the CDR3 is TGTGCCAGCAGCCAAGAGTTCAGCACCACAAGGGTTTCGGCCGGGGAGCTGTTTTTT.

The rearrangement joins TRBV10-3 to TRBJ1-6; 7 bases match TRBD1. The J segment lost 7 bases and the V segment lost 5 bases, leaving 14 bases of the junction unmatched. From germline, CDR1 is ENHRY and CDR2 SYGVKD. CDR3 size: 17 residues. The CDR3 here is CAISKAEGQSENSPLHF. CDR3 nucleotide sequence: TGTGCCATCAGTAAAGCAGAGGGACAGAGTGAGAATTCACCCCTCCACTTT.

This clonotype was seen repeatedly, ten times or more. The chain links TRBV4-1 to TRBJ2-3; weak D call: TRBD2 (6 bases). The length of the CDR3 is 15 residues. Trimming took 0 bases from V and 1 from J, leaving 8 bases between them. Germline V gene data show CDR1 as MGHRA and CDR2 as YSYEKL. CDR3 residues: CASSQEAGRTDTQYF. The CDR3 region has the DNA TGCGCCAGCAGCCAAGAAGCGGGTCGCACAGATACGCAGTATTTT.

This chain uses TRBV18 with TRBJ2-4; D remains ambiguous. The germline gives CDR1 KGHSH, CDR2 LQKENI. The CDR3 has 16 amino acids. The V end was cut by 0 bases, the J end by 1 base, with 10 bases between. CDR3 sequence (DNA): TGTGCCAGCTCACCACCGGGTGACGTGGCCAAAAACATTCAGTACTTC. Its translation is CASSPPGDVAKNIQYF.

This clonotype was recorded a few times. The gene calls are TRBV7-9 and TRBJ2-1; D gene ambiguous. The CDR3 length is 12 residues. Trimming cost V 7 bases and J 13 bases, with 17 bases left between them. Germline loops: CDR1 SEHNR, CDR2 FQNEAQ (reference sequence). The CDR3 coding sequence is TGTGCCAGCACGGACGGTCAAGAGACCCAGTTCTTC. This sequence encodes CASTDGQETQFF.

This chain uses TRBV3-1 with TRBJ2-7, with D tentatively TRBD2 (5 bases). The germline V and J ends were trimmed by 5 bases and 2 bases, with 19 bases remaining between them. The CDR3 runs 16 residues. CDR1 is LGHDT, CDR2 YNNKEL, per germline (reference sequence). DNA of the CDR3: TGTGCCAGCAGCTCGACCCGAGGGCCCCGTCCCTACGAGCAGTACTTC. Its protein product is CASSSTRGPRPYEQYF.

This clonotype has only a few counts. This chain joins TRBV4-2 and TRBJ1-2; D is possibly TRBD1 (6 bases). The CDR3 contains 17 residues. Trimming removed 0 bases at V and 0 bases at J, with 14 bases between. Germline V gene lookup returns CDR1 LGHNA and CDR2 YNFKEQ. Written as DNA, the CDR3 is TGTGCCAGCAGCCAAGAGATGACAGGAGGAGCTAACTATGGCTACACCTTC. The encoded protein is CASSQEMTGGANYGYTF.

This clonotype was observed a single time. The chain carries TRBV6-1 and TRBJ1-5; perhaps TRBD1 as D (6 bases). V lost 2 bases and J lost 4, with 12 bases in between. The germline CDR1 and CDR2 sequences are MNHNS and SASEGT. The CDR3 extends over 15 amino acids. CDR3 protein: CASSEQGQMNQPQHF. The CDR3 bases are TGTGCCAGCAGTGAACAGGGGCAGATGAATCAGCCCCAGCATTTT.

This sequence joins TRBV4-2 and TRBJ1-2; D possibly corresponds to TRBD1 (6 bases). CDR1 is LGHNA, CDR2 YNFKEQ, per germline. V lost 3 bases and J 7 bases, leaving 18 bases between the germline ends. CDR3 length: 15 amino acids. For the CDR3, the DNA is TGTGCCAGCAGCCAGCCCAAACAGGGCCTTGGTGGCTACACCTTC. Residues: CASSQPKQGLGGYTF.

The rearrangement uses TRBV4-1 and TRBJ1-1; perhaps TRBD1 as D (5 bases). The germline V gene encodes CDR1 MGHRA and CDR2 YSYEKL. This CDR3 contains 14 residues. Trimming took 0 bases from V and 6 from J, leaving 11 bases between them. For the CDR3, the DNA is TGCGCCAGCAGCCAAGAAGGGACTCTACCTGAAGCTTTCTTT. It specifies CASSQEGTLPEAFF.

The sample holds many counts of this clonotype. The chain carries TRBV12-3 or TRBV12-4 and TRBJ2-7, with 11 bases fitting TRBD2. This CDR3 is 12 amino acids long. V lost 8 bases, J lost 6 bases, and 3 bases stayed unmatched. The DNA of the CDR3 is TGTGCCAGCGCACTAGCGGGGGTCGAGCAGTACTTC. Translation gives CASALAGVEQYF.

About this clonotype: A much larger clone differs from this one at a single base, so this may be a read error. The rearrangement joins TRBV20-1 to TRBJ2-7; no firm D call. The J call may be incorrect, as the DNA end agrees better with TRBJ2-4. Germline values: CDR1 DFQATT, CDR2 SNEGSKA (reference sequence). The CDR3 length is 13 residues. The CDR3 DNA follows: TGCAGTGCTAGAGAGCGAGCCAACAACATTCAGTACTTC. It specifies CSARERANNIQYF.

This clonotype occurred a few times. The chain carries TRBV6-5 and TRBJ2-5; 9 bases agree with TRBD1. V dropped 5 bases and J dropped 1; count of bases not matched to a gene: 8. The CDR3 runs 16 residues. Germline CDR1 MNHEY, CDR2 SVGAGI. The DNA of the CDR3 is TGTGCCAGCAGTCCGGGGACAGGGTTACTCCAAGAGACCCAGTACTTC. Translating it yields CASSPGTGLLQETQYF.

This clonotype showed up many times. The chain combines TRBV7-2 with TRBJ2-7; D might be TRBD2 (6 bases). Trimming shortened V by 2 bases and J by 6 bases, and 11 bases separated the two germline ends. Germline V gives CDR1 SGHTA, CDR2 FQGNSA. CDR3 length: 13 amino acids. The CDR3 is CASSLNFGSEQYF. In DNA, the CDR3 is TGTGCCAGCAGCTTAAATTTCGGGAGCGAGCAGTACTTC.

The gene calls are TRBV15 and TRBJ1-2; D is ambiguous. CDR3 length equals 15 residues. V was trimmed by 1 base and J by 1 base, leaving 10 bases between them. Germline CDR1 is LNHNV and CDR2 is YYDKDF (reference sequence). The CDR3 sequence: CATSRAGKINYGYTF. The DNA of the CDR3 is TGTGCCACCAGCAGAGCGGGCAAAATTAACTATGGCTACACCTTC.

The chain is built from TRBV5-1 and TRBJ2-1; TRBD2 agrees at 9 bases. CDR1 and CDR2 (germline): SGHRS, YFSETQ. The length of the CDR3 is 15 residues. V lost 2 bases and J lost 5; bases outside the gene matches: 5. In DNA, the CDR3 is TGCGCCAGCAGCTTTAGCGGGGGAGGCCACAATGAGCAGTTCTTC. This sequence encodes CASSFSGGGHNEQFF.

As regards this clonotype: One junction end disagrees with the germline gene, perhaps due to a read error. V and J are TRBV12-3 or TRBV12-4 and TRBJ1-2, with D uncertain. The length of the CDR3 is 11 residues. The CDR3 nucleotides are TGTGCCGGCAGAACGATCTATGGCTACACCTTC. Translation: CAGRTIYGYTF.